This T cell receptor beta chain was found in a study of tumor-infiltrating lymphocytes in primary liver carcinoma. Study information: Staged T1-T3 N0M0, the tumors had sizes that ranged from about 4 to 10 cm across. General observations from the study: A fraction of only about 7-25% of top clones appeared in all five tumor regions.

It was from about 19-30 mg of unsorted bulk tissue that RNA and DNA were co-extracted. The investigators made TCR beta cDNA from roughly 0.55 ug total RNA, using a constant-region primer. What produced the TCR beta libraries was three nested multiplex PCR rounds using slightly modified ARM-PCR. TCRdb itself ran the multiplex PCR reads through MiXCR, one entry per CDR3 protein. Of about 190,000 distinct CDR3 sequences listed, around four fifths are singletons. Details on this clonotype: Its antigen is unidentified. The junction departs from germline at one end; a sequencing error may be responsible.

The sample was tumor tissue from primary liver carcinoma. The receptor's source is a man aged 35 to 55 with primary liver carcinoma and hepatitis B virus infection.

The CDR3 coding sequence is TGCGCCAACAGCGCCGCAGGGGGCTATACTGAAACTTTCTTT. Protein sequence: CANSAAGGYTETFF. This rearrangement joins TRBV5-1 to TRBJ1-1; TRBD1 matches at 8 bases. The CDR3 loop spans 14 amino acids. Germline V lookup: CDR1 SGHRS, CDR2 YFSETQ.